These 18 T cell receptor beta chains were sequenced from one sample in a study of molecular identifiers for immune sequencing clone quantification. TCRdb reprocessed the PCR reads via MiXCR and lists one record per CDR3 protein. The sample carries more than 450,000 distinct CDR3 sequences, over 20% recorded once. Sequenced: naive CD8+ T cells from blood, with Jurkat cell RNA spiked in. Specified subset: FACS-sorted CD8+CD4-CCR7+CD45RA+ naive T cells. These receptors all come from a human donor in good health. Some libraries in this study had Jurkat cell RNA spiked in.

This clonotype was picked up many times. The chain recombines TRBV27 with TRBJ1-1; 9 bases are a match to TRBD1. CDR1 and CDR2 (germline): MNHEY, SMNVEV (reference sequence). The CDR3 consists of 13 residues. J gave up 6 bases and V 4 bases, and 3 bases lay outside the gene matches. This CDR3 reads CASSWTGEAEAFF. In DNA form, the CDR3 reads TGTGCCAGCAGTTGGACAGGGGAAGCTGAAGCTTTCTTT.

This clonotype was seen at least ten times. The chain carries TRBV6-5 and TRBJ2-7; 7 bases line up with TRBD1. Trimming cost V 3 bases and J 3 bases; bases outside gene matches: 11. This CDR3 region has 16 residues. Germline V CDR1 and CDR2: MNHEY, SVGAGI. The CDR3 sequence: CASSYRDSPLIYEQYF. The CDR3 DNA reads TGTGCCAGCAGTTATCGGGACAGCCCTCTTATCTACGAGCAGTACTTC.

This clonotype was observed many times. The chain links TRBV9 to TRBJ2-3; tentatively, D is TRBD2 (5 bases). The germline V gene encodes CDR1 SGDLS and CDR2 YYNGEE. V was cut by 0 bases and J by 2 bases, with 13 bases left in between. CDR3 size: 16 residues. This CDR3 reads CASSVEDLTFTDTQYF. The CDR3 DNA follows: TGTGCCAGCAGCGTAGAGGACTTAACCTTCACAGATACGCAGTATTTT.

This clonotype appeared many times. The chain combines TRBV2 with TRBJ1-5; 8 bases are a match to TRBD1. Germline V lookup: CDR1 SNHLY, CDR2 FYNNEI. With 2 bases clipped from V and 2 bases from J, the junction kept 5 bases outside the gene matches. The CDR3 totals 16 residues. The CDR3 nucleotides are TGTGCCAGCAGTGAACGACAGGGGATTCGCAATCAGCCCCAGCATTTT. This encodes CASSERQGIRNQPQHF.

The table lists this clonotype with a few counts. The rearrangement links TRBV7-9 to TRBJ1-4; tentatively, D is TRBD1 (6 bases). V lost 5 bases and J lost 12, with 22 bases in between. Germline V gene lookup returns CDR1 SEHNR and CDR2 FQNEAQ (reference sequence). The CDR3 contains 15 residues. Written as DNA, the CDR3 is TGTGCCAGCAGCGCTTTTCGGAGGGGGAGTACAGAACTGTTTTTT. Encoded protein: CASSAFRRGSTELFF.

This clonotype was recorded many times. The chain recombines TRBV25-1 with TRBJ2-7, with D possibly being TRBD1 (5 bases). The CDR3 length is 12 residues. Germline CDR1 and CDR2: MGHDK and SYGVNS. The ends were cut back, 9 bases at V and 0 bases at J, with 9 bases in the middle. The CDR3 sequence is CASNQGSYEQYF. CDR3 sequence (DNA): TGTGCCAGTAATCAGGGCTCCTACGAGCAGTACTTC.

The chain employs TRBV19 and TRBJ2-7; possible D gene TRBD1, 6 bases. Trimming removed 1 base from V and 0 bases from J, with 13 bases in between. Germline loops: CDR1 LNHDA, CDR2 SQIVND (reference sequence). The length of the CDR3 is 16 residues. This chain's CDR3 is CASSIGQGMSSYEQYF. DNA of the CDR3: TGTGCCAGTAGTATAGGCCAGGGGATGAGCTCCTACGAGCAGTACTTC.

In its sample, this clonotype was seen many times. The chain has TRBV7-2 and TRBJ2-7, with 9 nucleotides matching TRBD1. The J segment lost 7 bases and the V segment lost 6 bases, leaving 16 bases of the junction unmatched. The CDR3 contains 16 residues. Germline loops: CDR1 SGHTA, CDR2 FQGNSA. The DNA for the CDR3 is TGTGCCAGCAGGAGGACAGGGGAGCCCTTCTCTCGGGAGCAGTACTTC. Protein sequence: CASRRTGEPFSREQYF.

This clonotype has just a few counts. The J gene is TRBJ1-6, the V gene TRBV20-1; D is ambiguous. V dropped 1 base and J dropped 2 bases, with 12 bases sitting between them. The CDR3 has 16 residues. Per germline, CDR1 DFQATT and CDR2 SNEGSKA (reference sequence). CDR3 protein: CSARGEASAYNSPLHF. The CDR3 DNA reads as TGCAGTGCTAGAGGGGAGGCTAGTGCCTATAATTCACCCCTCCACTTT.

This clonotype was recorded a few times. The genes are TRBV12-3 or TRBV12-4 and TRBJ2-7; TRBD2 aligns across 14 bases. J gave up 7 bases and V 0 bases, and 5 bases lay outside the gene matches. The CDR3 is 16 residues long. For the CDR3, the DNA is TGTGCCAGCAGTTTAGCCGGGACTAGCGGGAGTTTGGAGCAGTACTTC. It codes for CASSLAGTSGSLEQYF.

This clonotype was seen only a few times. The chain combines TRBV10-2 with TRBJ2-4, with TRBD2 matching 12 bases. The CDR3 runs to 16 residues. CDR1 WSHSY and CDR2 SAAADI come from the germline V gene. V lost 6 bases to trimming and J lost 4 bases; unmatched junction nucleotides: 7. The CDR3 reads CASRGTSGGRKNIQYF. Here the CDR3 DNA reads TGCGCCAGCAGGGGCACTAGCGGGGGGAGGAAAAACATTCAGTACTTC.

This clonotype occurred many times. As DNA, the CDR3 is TGTGCCAGCTACCAACCAGCCTCTGGGGCCAACGTCCTGACTTTC. Translation gives CASYQPASGANVLTF. V gene TRBV2 combines with J gene TRBJ2-6; D unclear. V was shortened by 8 bases and J by 0 bases, with 11 bases between the two germline ends. The germline CDR1 and CDR2 sequences are SNHLY and FYNNEI. The CDR3 is 15 amino acids.

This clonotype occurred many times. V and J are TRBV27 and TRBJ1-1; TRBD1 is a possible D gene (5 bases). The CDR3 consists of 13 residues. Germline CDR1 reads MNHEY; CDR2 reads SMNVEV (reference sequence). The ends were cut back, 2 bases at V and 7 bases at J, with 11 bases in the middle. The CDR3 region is CASSLGEQVEAFF. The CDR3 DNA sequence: TGTGCCAGCAGTTTAGGGGAACAGGTTGAAGCTTTCTTT.

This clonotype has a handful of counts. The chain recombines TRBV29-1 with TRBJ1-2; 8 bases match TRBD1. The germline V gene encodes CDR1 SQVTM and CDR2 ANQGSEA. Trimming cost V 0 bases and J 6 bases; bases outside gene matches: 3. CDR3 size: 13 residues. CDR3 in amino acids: CSVEDPGGDGYTF. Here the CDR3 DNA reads TGCAGCGTTGAAGATCCAGGGGGCGATGGCTACACCTTC.

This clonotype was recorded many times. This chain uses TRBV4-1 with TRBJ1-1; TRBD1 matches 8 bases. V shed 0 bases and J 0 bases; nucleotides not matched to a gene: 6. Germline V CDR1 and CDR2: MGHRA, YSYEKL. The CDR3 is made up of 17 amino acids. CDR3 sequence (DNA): TGCGCCAGCAGCCAAGATCCCCGGACAGGGCTGAACACTGAAGCTTTCTTT. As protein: CASSQDPRTGLNTEAFF.

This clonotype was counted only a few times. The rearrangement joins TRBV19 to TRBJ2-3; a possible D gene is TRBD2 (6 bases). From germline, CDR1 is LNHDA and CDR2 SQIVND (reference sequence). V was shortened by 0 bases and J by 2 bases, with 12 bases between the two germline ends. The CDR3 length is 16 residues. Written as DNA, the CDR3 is TGTGCCAGTAGTATAGACGGCGCGGGAACCACAGATACGCAGTATTTT. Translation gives CASSIDGAGTTDTQYF. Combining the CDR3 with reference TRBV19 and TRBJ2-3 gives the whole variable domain DGGITQSPKYLFRKEGQNVTLSCEQNLNHDAMYWYRQDPGQGLRLIYYSQIVNDFQKGDIAEGYSVSREKKESFPLTVTSAQKNPTAFYLCASSIDGAGTTDTQYFGPGTRLTVL.

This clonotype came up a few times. In DNA, the CDR3 is TGTGCCAGCAGCTTAGTTACAGGCACCGGGGAGCTGTTTTTT. The encoded protein is CASSLVTGTGELFF. The rearrangement links TRBV7-3 to TRBJ2-2; D perhaps matches TRBD1 (5 bases). Deletions cut 2 bases from V and 4 bases from J, with 8 bases between. The CDR3 is 14 residues long. From germline, CDR1 is SGHTA and CDR2 FQGTGA.

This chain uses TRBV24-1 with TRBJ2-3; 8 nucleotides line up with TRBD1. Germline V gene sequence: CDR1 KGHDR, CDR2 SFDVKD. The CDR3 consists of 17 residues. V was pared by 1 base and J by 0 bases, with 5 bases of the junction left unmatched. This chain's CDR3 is CATSDFLQGVSTDTQYF. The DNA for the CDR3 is TGTGCCACCAGTGATTTTCTACAGGGGGTGAGCACAGATACGCAGTATTTT.